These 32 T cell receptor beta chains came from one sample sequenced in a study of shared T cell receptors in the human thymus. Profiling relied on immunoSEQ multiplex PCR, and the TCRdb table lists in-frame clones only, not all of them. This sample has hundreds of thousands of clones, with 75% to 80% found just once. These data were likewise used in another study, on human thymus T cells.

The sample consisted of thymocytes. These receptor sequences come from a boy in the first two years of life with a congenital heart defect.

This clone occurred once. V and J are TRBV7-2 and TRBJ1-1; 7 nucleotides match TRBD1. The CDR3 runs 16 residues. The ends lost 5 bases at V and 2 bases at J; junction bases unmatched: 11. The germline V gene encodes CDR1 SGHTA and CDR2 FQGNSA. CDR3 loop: CASSGTHRGPNTEAFF. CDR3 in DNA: TGTGCCAGCAGCGGAACCCACAGGGGCCCCAACACTGAAGCTTTCTTT.

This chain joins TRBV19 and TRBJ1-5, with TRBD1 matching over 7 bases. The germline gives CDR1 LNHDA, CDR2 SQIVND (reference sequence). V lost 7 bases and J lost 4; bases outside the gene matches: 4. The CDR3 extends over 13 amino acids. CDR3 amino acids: CASTQGVNQPQHF. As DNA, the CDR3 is TGTGCCAGTACCCAGGGGGTAAATCAGCCCCAGCATTTT.

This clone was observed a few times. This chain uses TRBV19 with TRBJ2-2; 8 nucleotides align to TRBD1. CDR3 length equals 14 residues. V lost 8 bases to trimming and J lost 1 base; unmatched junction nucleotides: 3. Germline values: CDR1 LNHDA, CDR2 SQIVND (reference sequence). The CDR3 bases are TGTGCCAGTGGAGACAGGGGGAACACCGGGGAGCTGTTTTTT. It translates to CASGDRGNTGELFF.

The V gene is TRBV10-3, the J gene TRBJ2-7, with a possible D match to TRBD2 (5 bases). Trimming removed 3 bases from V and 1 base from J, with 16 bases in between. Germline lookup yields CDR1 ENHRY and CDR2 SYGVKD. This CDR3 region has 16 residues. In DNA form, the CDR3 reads TGTGCCATCAGTGACGGGGAACGGAGGACTTCCTACGAGCAGTACTTC. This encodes CAISDGERRTSYEQYF.

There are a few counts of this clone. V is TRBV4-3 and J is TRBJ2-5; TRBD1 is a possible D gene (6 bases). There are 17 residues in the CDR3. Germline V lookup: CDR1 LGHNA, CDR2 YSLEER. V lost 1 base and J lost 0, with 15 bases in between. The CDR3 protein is CASSQAPRRTDQETQYF. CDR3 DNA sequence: TGCGCCAGCAGCCAAGCACCCAGACGGACAGACCAAGAGACCCAGTACTTC.

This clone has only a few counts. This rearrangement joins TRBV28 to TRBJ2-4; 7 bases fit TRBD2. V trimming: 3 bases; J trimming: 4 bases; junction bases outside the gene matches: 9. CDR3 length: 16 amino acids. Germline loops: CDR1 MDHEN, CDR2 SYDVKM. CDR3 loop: CASSLGRVEGKNIQYF. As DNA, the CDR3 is TGTGCCAGCAGTTTGGGGAGGGTGGAGGGAAAAAACATTCAGTACTTC.

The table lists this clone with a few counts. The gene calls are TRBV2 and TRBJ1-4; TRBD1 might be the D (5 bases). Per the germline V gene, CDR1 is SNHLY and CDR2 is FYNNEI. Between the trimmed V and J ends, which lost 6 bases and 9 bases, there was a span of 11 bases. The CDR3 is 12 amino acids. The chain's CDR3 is CASSVTVKKLFF. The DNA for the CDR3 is TGTGCCAGCAGCGTGACAGTGAAAAAACTGTTTTTT. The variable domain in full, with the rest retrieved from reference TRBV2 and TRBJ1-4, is EPEVTQTPSHQVTQMGQEVILRCVPISNHLYFYWYRQILGQKVEFLVSFYNNEISEKSEIFDDQFSVERPDGSNFTLKIRSTKLEDSAMYFCASSVTVKKLFFGSGTQLSVL.

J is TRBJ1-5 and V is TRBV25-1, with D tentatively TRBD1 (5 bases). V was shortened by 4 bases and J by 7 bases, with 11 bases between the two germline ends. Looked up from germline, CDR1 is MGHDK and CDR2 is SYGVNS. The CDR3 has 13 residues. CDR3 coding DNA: TGTGCCAGCAGTGGTTCAGGGAGGCAGCCCCAGCATTTT. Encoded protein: CASSGSGRQPQHF.

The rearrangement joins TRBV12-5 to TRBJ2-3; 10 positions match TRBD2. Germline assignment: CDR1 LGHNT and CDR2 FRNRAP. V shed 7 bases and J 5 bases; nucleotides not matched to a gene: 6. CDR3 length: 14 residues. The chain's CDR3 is CASASSGSGDTQYF. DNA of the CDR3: TGTGCTAGTGCCTCTAGCGGGAGCGGAGATACGCAGTATTTT.

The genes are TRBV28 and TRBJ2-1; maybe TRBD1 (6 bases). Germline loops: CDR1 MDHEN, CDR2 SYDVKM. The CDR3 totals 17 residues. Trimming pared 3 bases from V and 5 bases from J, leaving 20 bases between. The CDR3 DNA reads TGTGCCAGCAGTTTGCTATTGCTCGGGACACAGAACAATGAGCAGTTCTTC. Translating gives CASSLLLLGTQNNEQFF.

CDR3 region: CSVEDRGSSGEAFF. As DNA, the CDR3 is TGCAGCGTTGAAGATAGAGGGTCCTCGGGTGAAGCTTTCTTT. The V call is TRBV29-1, the J call TRBJ1-1; D ambiguous. This CDR3 is built from 14 residues. The V end was cut by 0 bases, the J end by 7 bases, with 15 bases between. Germline CDR1 and CDR2: SQVTM and ANQGSEA.

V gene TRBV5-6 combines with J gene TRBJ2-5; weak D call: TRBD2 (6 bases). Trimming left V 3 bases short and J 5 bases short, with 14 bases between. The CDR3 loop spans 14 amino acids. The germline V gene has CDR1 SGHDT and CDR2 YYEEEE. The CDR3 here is CASSWAPRGETQYF. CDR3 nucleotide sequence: TGTGCCAGCAGCTGGGCCCCTCGGGGGGAGACCCAGTACTTC. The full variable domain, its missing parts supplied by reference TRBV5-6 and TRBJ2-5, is DAGVTQSPTHLIKTRGQQVTLRCSPKSGHDTVSWYQQALGQGPQFIFQYYEEEERQRGNFPDRFSGHQFPNYSSELNVNALLLGDSALYLCASSWAPRGETQYFGPGTRLLVL.

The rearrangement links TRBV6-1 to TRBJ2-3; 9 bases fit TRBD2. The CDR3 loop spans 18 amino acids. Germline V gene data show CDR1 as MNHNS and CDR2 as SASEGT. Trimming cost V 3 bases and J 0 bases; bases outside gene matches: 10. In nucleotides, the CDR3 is TGTGCCAGCAGTGATGGGCTAGCGGGGCGAACTAGCACAGATACGCAGTATTTT. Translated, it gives CASSDGLAGRTSTDTQYF.

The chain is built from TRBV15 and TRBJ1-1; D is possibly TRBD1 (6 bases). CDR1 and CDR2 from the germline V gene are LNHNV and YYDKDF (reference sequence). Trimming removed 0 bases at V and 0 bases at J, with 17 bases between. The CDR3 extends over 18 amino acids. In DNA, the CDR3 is TGTGCCACCAGCAGAGAGAGTGGGGACAAAACCATGAACACTGAAGCTTTCTTT. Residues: CATSRESGDKTMNTEAFF. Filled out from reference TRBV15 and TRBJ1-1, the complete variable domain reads DAMVIQNPRYQVTQFGKPVTLSCSQTLNHNVMYWYQQKSSQAPKLLFHYYDKDFNNEADTPDNFQSRRPNTSFCFLDIRSPGLGDTAMYLCATSRESGDKTMNTEAFFGQGTRLTVV.

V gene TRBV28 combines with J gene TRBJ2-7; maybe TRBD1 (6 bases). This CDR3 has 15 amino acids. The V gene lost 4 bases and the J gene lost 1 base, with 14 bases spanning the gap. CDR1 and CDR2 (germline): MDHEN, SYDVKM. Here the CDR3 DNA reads TGTGCCAGCAGTTCCGCCGGGACACGGTCCTACGAGCAGTACTTC. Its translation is CASSSAGTRSYEQYF.

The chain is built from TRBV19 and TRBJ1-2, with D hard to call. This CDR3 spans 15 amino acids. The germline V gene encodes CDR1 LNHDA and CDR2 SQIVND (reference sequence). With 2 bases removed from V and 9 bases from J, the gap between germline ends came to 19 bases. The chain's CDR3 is CASSIFPIRVRSYTF. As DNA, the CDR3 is TGTGCCAGTAGTATATTCCCGATCCGGGTGAGGAGCTACACCTTC.

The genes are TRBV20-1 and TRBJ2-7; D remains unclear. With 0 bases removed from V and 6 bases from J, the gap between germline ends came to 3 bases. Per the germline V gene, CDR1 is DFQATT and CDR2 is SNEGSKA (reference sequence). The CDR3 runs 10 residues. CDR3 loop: CSARDLEQYF. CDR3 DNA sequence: TGCAGTGCTAGAGATCTCGAGCAGTACTTC.

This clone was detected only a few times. For the CDR3, the DNA is TGTGCCAGCGCACCCGGGGGGAGCACAGATACGCAGTATTTT. Translating gives CASAPGGSTDTQYF. The gene calls are TRBV28 and TRBJ2-3; 7 nucleotides agree with TRBD2. The V and J ends lost 8 bases and 0 bases, in that order; junction bases with no gene match: 5. The CDR3 spans 14 residues. CDR1 and CDR2 from the germline V gene are MDHEN and SYDVKM.

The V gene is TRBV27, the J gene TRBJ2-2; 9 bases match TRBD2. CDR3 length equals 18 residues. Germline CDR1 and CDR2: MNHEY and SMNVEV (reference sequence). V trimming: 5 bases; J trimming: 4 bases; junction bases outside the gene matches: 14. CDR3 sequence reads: CASSPQGGGRAPTGELFF. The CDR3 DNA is TGTGCCAGCAGTCCGCAGGGTGGCGGGAGGGCCCCCACCGGGGAGCTGTTTTTT.

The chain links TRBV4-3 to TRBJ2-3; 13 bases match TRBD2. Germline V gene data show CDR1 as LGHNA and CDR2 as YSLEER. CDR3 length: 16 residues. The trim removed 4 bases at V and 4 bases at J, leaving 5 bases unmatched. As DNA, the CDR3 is TGCGCCAGCAGCCCCTGGACTAGCGGGAGCCCAGATACGCAGTATTTT. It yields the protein CASSPWTSGSPDTQYF.

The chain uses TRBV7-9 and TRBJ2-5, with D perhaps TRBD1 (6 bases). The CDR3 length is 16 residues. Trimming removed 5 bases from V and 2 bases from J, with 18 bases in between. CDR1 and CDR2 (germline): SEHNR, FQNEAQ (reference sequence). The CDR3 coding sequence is TGTGCCAGCAGCATCTACCTTGGACAGCTGCAAGAGACCCAGTACTTC. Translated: CASSIYLGQLQETQYF.

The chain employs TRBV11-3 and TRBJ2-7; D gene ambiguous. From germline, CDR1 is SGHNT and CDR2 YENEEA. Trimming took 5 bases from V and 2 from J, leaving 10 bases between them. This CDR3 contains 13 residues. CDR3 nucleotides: TGTGCCAGCAGCCCGGCGGCAGCCTACGAGCAGTACTTC. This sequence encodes CASSPAAAYEQYF.

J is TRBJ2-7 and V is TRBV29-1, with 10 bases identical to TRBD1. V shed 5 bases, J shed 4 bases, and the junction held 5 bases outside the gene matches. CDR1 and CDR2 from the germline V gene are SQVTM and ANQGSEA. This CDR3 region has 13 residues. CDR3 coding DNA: TGCAGCGTTCACGGGACAGGGGAGTACGAGCAGTACTTC. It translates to CSVHGTGEYEQYF.

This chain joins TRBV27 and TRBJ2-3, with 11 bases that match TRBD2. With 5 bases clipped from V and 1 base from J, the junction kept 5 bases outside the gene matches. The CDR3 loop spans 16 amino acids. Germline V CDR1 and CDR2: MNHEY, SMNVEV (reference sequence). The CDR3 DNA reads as TGTGCCAGCAGTCGGACTAGCGGGTGGGGCACAGATACGCAGTATTTT. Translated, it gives CASSRTSGWGTDTQYF.

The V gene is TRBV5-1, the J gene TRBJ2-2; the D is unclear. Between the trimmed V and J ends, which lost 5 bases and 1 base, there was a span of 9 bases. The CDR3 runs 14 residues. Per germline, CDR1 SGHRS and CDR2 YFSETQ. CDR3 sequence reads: CASSQVGNTGELFF. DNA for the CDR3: TGCGCCAGCAGTCAGGTGGGGAACACCGGGGAGCTGTTTTTT.

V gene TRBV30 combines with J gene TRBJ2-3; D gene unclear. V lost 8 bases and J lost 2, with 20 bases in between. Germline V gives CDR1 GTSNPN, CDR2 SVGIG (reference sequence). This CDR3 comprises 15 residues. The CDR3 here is CAGIRRGPYTDTQYF. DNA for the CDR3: TGTGCCGGGATTCGTAGAGGCCCCTACACAGATACGCAGTATTTT.

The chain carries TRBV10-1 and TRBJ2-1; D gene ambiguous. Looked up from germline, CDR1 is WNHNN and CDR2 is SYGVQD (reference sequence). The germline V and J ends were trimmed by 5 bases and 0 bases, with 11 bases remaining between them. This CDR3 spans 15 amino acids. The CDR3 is CASSSRLGSYNEQFF. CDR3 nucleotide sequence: TGCGCCAGCAGTTCCCGACTCGGCTCCTACAATGAGCAGTTCTTC.

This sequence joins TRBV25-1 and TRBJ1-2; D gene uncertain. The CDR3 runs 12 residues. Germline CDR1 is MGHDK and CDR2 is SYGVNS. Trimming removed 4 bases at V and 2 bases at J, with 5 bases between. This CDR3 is CASSGRNYGYTF. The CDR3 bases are TGTGCCAGCAGTGGCAGGAACTATGGCTACACCTTC.

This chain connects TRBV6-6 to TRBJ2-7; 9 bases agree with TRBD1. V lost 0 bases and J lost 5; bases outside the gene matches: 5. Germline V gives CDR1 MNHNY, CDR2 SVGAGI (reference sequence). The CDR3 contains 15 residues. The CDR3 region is CASSYSWDRAHEQYF. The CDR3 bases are TGTGCCAGCAGTTACTCATGGGACAGGGCCCACGAGCAGTACTTC.

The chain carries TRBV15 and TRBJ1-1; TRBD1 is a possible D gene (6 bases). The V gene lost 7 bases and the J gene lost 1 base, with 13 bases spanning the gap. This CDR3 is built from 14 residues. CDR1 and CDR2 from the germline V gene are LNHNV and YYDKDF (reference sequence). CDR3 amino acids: CATTGNRENTEAFF. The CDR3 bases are TGTGCCACCACGGGAAACAGGGAGAACACTGAAGCTTTCTTT.

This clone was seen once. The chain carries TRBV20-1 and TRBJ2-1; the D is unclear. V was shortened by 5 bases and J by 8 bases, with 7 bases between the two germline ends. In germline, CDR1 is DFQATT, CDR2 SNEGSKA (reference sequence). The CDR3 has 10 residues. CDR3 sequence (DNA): TGCAGTGCTTCTCCGGATGAGCAGTTCTTC. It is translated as CSASPDEQFF.

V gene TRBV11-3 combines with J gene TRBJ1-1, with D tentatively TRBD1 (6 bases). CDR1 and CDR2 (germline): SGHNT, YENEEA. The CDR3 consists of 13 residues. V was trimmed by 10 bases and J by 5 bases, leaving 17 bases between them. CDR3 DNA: TGTGCCACCCGGGGCAGGGGTAGGACTGAAGCTTTCTTT. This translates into CATRGRGRTEAFF.